This entry features one T cell receptor (beta chain) sequence. The antigen is undetermined. This sample includes further DNA sequences coding for the same CDR3. This sample stems from a study of shared clonotypes between healthy human individuals. Study-level background: A couple of women and a few men aged 18 to 49 served as donors. Regarding the study as a whole: Investigators collected only blood, and repertoires in tissues likely differ. Generally, naive subsets (rather than memory subsets) showed larger estimated richness.

Profiling relied on immunoSEQ multiplex PCR, and the TCRdb table lists in-frame clones only, not all of them. The sample shows millions of clones, just over 90% of them seen only once. This CDR3 has 13 residues. V shed 6 bases and J 6 bases; nucleotides not matched to a gene: 6. CDR1 SGHDN and CDR2 FVKESK come from the germline V gene. The V call is TRBV14, the J call TRBJ2-7; 9 nucleotides agree with TRBD2. The receptor comes from a man aged 18 to 29 in good health. The sequencing sample was made of naive CD4+ T cells sorted from blood. Described subset: CD45RA+ positively selected. CDR3 DNA sequence: TGTGCCAGCAGTCTGCTAGCGGGGCGCGAGCAGTACTTC. Amino acids: CASSLLAGREQYF.